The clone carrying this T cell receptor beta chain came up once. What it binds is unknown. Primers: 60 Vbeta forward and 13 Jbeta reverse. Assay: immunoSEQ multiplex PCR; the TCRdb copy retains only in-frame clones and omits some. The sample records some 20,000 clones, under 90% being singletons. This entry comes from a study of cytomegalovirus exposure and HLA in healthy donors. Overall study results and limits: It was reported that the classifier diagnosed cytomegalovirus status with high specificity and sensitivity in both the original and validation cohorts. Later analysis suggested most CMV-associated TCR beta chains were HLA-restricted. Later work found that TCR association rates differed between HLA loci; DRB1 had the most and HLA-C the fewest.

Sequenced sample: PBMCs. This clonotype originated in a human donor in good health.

The DNA for the CDR3 is TGTGCCAGCAGCCAACATAGCAATCAGCCCCAGCATTTT. Translation: CASSQHSNQPQHF. The genes are TRBV14 and TRBJ1-5; D is undetermined. The CDR3 spans 13 residues. Trimming removed 2 bases at V and 0 bases at J, with 2 bases between. The germline CDR1 and CDR2 sequences are SGHDN and FVKESK. The complete variable domain, with remaining parts taken from reference TRBV14 and TRBJ1-5, reads EAGVTQFPSHSVIEKGQTVTLRCDPISGHDNLYWYRRVMGKEIKFLLHFVKESKQDESGMPNNRFLAERTGGTYSTLKVQPAELEDSGVYFCASSQHSNQPQHFGDGTRLSIL.